The rows below give T cell receptor beta chains drawn from one sample of a study of T cell changes during pregnancy in multiple sclerosis. TCRdb's copy holds only in-frame clones and misses some; the assay was immunoSEQ multiplex PCR. The sample lists 85,000 to 130,000 clones; 90% to 95% were seen once. The sample in question was peripheral blood, obtained before pregnancy. The source is a female donor with multiple sclerosis, enrolled in a pregnancy study. Each CDR3 is given with its conserved first and last residue. D genes are given only for firm matches. Rows may omit the clone size; those that give it use once, few, many or a size class.

TRBV28,TRBJ1-5,.,.,CASSLTGSNQPQHF,TGTGCCAGCAGTTTAACAGGGAGCAATCAGCCCCAGCATTTT
TRBV11-2,TRBJ2-5,.,.,CASSSGETQYF,TGTGCCAGCAGCTCCGGAGAGACCCAGTACTTC
TRBV4-1,TRBJ1-1,.,TRBD1,CASSLEGTGGMDQAFF,TGCGCCAGCAGCCTTGAGGGTACAGGGGGAATGGATCAAGCTTTCTTT
TRBV27,TRBJ2-1,.,TRBD2,CASSLSSGSSYNEQFF,TGTGCCAGCAGTTTGTCTAGCGGGAGCTCCTACAATGAGCAGTTCTTC
TRBV9,TRBJ2-3,.,TRBD2,CASSLPAGLAGDRGKDTQYF,TGTGCCAGCAGCCTTCCCGCGGGACTAGCGGGAGACAGGGGGAAAGATACGCAGTATTTT
TRBV5-6,TRBJ1-2,.,TRBD1,CASSPWTGYGYTF,TGTGCCAGCAGCCCCTGGACAGGGTATGGCTACACCTTC
TRBV14,TRBJ2-2,.,.,CASSQDYGELFF,TGTGCCAGCAGCCAAGACTACGGGGAGCTGTTTTTT
TRBV27,TRBJ1-1,once,.,CASTPTNMNTEAFF,TGTGCCAGCACCCCCACGAACATGAACACTGAAGCTTTCTTT
TRBV6-4,TRBJ2-7,.,TRBD1,CASSEVGQGARQYF,TGTGCCAGCAGTGAGGTAGGACAGGGGGCCCGACAGTACTTC
TRBV2,TRBJ2-5,.,.,CASSESETQYF,TGTGCCAGCAGTGAATCGGAGACCCAGTACTTC
TRBV13,TRBJ2-6,.,TRBD1,CASSTTGAGANVLTF,TGTGCCAGCAGCACAACAGGGGCTGGGGCCAACGTCCTGACTTTC
TRBV11-2,TRBJ2-7,.,.,CASSPREGVSSYEQYF,TGTGCCAGCAGCCCGCGGGAAGGGGTGAGCTCCTACGAGCAGTACTTC
TRBV7-2,TRBJ2-1,.,.,CASSLVRGDNEQFF,TGTGCCAGCAGCTTAGTCAGGGGCGACAATGAGCAGTTCTTC
TRBV29-1,TRBJ2-7,once,.,CSVLTGTLNEQYF,TGCAGCGTTCTCACCGGGACACTGAACGAGCAGTACTTC
TRBV19,TRBJ1-2,.,.,CASSIGSLFRHGYTF,TGTGCCAGTAGTATTGGGAGCTTATTCCGACATGGCTACACCTTC
TRBV5-1,TRBJ2-7,.,TRBD2,CASSSGLAGVHEQYF,TGCGCCAGCAGCTCGGGCTTAGCGGGAGTCCACGAGCAGTACTTC
TRBV4-1,TRBJ1-2,.,TRBD1,CASSQGQGLTYGYTF,TGCGCCAGCAGCCAAGGACAGGGCCTGACCTATGGCTACACCTTC
TRBV7-6,TRBJ2-7,.,TRBD1,CASSPMGQYEQYF,TGTGCCAGCAGCCCAATGGGACAGTACGAGCAGTACTTC
TRBV18,TRBJ1-1,.,.,CASSPRTENTEAFF,TGTGCCAGCTCACCACGGACAGAGAACACTGAAGCTTTCTTT
TRBV7-9,TRBJ1-2,.,TRBD1,CASSLGDRRDYGYTF,TGTGCCAGCAGCTTAGGGGACAGGCGCGACTATGGCTACACCTTC
TRBV28,TRBJ1-5,once,.,CASSLPLGGAGGNQPQHF,TGTGCCAGCAGTTTACCTCTAGGGGGGGCAGGGGGCAATCAGCCCCAGCATTTT
TRBV30,TRBJ2-7,.,TRBD2,CAWSIRTRRFYEQYF,TGTGCCTGGAGTATCCGGACTAGGCGGTTCTACGAGCAGTACTTC
TRBV30,TRBJ2-5,.,.,CAWSVGGQETQYF,TGTGCCTGGAGTGTCGGGGGGCAGGAGACCCAGTACTTC
TRBV11-2,TRBJ2-2,.,.,CATTTRGGGELFF,TGTGCCACCACAACTAGAGGTGGCGGGGAGCTGTTTTTT
TRBV27,TRBJ1-5,.,.,CASSLSSRVDTQPQHF,TGTGCCAGCAGTTTATCGTCCAGGGTAGATACTCAGCCCCAGCATTTT
TRBV11-2,TRBJ2-3,.,TRBD2,CASSPRTSGGTDTQYF,TGTGCCAGCAGCCCCCGGACTAGCGGGGGCACAGATACGCAGTATTTT
TRBV7-9,TRBJ2-4,.,.,CASSLVERAKNIQYF,TGTGCCAGCAGCTTAGTTGAGAGAGCCAAAAACATTCAGTACTTC
TRBV9,TRBJ2-2,.,TRBD2,CASSSRRSGRASGTGELFF,TGTGCCAGCAGCTCTAGACGGAGCGGGAGGGCCTCGGGCACCGGGGAGCTGTTTTTT
TRBV6-1,TRBJ1-5,.,.,CASSAYNQPQHF,TGTGCCAGCAGTGCCTATAATCAGCCCCAGCATTTT
TRBV7-9,TRBJ2-1,.,.,CASRPAVNEQFF,TGTGCCAGCAGACCCGCGGTCAATGAGCAGTTCTTC
TRBV5-1,TRBJ2-7,.,.,CASSFQTPYEQYF,TGCGCCAGCAGCTTTCAGACACCCTACGAGCAGTACTTC
TRBV21-1,TRBJ1-3,.,.,CASSLRTGETGNTIYF,TGTGCCAGCAGCCTCCGGACAGGCGAGACTGGAAACACCATATATTTT
TRBV5-4,TRBJ2-2,.,TRBD2,CASSEAGAGELFF,TGTGCCAGCAGCGAAGCGGGAGCCGGGGAGCTGTTTTTT
TRBV7-2,TRBJ1-3,.,.,CASSLSGVNTIYF,TGTGCCAGCAGCTTATCAGGGGTTAACACCATATATTTT
TRBV27,TRBJ2-6,few,.,CASGPRAGANVLTF,TGTGCCAGCGGCCCTCGGGCTGGGGCCAACGTCCTGACTTTC
TRBV19,TRBJ1-1,.,.,CASSRDINAEAFF,TGTGCCAGTAGCCGGGACATAAACGCTGAAGCTTTCTTT
TRBV19,TRBJ1-4,.,TRBD1,CARRDRGREREKLFF,TGTGCCAGAAGGGACAGGGGGCGGGAAAGAGAAAAACTGTTTTTT
TRBV5-1,TRBJ1-4,.,TRBD1,CASSRGQGRTNEKLFF,TGCGCCAGCAGCAGGGGACAGGGGAGGACTAATGAAAAACTGTTTTTT
TRBV7-8,TRBJ2-6,.,TRBD2,CASSFGRDGANVLTF,TGTGCCAGCAGCTTTGGGAGGGATGGGGCCAACGTCCTGACTTTC
TRBV28,TRBJ1-1,.,TRBD1,CASSPTLGQTNTEAFF,TGTGCCAGCAGCCCCACGCTGGGACAGACGAACACTGAAGCTTTCTTT
TRBV7-8,TRBJ1-1,.,.,CASSLPPQGLILNTEAFF,TGTGCCAGCAGCTTACCCCCCCAGGGCCTAATCTTGAACACTGAAGCTTTCTTT
TRBV5-4,TRBJ2-7,.,TRBD2,CASSYGTSGYEQYF,TGTGCCAGCAGCTACGGGACTAGCGGCTACGAGCAGTACTTC
TRBV27,TRBJ1-1,.,TRBD1,CASSEHRGPEAFF,TGTGCCAGCAGCGAACACAGGGGGCCTGAAGCTTTCTTT
TRBV10-2,TRBJ2-7,.,TRBD1,CASSSDRGHEQYF,TGCGCCAGCAGCTCCGACAGGGGCCACGAGCAGTACTTC
TRBV19,TRBJ2-1,.,TRBD2,CASSSFRGSSYNEQFF,TGTGCCAGTAGTAGCTTCCGCGGGAGCTCCTACAATGAGCAGTTCTTC
TRBV27,TRBJ2-1,.,.,CASTMYGAQGIGEQFF,TGTGCCAGCACCATGTACGGTGCACAGGGAATAGGTGAGCAGTTCTTC
TRBV5-6,TRBJ1-3,.,.,CASSSGVRGGNTIYF,TGTGCCAGCAGCTCGGGGGTGAGGGGAGGAAACACCATATATTTT
TRBV28,TRBJ1-3,.,TRBD1,CASSFLDRARNTIYF,TGTGCCAGCAGTTTCCTAGACAGGGCGAGAAACACCATATATTTT
TRBV5-1,TRBJ2-5,.,.,CASSLGGLSQETQYF,TGCGCCAGCAGCTTGGGGGGACTCAGCCAAGAGACCCAGTACTTC
TRBV7-6,TRBJ2-1,.,TRBD2,CASSFLAGSSYNEQFF,TGTGCCAGCAGCTTTCTAGCGGGAAGCTCCTACAATGAGCAGTTCTTC
TRBV19,TRBJ1-5,.,TRBD1,CASSADRGIQPQHF,TGTGCCAGTAGTGCGGACAGGGGCATTCAGCCCCAGCATTTT
TRBV7-9,TRBJ2-2,.,.,CASSYDSPNTGELFF,TGTGCCAGCAGCTACGACAGTCCGAACACCGGGGAGCTGTTTTTT
TRBV19,TRBJ2-1,.,.,CASRTGNNEQFF,TGTGCCAGTAGGACAGGTAACAATGAGCAGTTCTTC